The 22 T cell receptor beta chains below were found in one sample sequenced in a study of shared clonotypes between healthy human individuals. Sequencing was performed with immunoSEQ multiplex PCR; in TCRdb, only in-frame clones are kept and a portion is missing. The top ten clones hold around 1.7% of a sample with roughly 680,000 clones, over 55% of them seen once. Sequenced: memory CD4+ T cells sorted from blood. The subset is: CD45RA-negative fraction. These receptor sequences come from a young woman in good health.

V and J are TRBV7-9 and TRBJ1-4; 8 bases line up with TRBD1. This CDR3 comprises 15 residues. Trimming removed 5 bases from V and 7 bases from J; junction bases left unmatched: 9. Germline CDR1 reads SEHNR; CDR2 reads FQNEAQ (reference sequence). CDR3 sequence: CASSRSGGAGEKLFF. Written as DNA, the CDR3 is TGTGCCAGCAGCCGCTCAGGGGGCGCAGGTGAAAAACTGTTTTTT.

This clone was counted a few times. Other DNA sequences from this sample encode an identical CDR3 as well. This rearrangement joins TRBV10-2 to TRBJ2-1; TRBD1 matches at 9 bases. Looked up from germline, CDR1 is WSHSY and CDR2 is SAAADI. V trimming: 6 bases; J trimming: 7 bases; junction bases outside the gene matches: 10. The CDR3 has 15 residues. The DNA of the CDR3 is TGCGCCAGCAGAGAGGGACAGGGTGGGGGAAATGAGCAGTTCTTC. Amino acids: CASREGQGGGNEQFF.

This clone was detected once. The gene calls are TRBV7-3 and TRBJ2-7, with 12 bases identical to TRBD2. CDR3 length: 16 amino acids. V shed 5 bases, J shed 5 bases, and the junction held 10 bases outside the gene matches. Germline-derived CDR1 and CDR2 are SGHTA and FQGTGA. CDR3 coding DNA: TGTGCCAGCAGCCCCCGCCCGACTAGCGGGAGCAACGAGCAGTACTTC. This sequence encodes CASSPRPTSGSNEQYF.

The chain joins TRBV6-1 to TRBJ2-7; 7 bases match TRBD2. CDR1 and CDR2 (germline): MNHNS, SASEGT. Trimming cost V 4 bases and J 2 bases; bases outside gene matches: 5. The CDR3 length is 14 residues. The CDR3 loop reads CASSVLAGAYEQYF. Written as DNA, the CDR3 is TGTGCCAGCAGTGTTTTGGCGGGAGCCTACGAGCAGTACTTC.

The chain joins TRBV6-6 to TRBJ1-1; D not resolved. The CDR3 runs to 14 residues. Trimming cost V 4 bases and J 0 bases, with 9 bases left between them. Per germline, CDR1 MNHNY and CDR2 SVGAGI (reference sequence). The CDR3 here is CASSSLLMNTEAFF. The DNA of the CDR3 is TGTGCCAGCAGTTCCCTATTAATGAACACTGAAGCTTTCTTT.

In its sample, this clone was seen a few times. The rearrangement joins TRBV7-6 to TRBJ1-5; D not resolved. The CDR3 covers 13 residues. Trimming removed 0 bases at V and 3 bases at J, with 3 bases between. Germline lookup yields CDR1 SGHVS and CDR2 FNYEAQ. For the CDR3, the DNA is TGTGCCAGCAGCTTAGCTACCAATCAGCCCCAGCATTTT. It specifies CASSLATNQPQHF.

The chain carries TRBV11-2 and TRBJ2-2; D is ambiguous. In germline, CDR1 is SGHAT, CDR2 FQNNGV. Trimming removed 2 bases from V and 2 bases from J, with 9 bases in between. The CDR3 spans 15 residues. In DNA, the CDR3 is TGTGCCAGCAGCTTATTCGGCGTAAACACCGGGGAGCTGTTTTTT. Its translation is CASSLFGVNTGELFF.

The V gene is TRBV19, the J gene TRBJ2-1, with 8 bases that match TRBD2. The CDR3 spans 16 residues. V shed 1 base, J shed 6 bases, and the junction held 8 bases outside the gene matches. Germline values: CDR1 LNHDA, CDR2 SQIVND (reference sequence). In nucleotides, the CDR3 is TGTGCCAGTAGTATAGTCCAGCGGGAGTCGGGCAATGAGCAGTTCTTC. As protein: CASSIVQRESGNEQFF.

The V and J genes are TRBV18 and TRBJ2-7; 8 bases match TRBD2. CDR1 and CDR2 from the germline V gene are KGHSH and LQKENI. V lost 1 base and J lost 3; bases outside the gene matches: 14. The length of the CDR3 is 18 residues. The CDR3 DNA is TGTGCCAGCTCACCACGGGTAGCCGGGAGGGCCTTCGGCTACGAGCAGTACTTC. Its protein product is CASSPRVAGRAFGYEQYF.

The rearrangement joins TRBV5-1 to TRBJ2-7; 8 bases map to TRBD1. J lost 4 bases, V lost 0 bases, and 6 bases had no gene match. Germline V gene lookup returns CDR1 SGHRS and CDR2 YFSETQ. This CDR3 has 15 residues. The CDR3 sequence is CASSLEGQALYEQYF. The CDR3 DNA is TGCGCCAGCAGCTTGGAGGGACAGGCCCTTTACGAGCAGTACTTC.

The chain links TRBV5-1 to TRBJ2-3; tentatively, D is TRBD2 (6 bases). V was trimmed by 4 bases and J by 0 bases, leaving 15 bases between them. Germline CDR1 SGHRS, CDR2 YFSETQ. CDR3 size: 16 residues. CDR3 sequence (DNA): TGCGCCAGCAGCCCGTTAGCGGAACATAGCACAGATACGCAGTATTTT. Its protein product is CASSPLAEHSTDTQYF.

The CDR3 here is CASSGGTGNTEAFF. Here the CDR3 DNA reads TGTGCCAGCAGTGGGGGGACAGGGAACACTGAAGCTTTCTTT. V gene TRBV6-1 combines with J gene TRBJ1-1, with 8 bases fitting TRBD1. CDR3 size: 14 residues. Germline V gives CDR1 MNHNS, CDR2 SASEGT. V lost 4 bases to trimming and J lost 1 base; unmatched junction nucleotides: 2.

The DNA of the CDR3 is TGTGCCAGTAGATTGGGACTAGCCGGACGGGGTGAGCAGTTCTTC. Translation: CASRLGLAGRGEQFF. J is TRBJ2-1 and V is TRBV19; 9 bases agree with TRBD2. From germline, CDR1 is LNHDA and CDR2 SQIVND (reference sequence). Trimming at V came to 6 bases and at J to 9 bases, leaving 12 bases not matched to a gene. The CDR3 covers 15 residues.

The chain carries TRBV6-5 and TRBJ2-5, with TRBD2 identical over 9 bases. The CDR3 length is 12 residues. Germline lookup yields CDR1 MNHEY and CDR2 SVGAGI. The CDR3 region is CASAPLAGTQYF. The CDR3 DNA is TGTGCATCAGCGCCCCTAGCGGGAACCCAGTACTTC.

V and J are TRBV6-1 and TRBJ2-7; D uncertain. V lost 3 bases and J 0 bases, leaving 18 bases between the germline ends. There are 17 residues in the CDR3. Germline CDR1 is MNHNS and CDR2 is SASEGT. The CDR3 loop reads CASSEYRGAAVSYEQYF. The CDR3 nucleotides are TGTGCCAGCAGTGAGTACAGAGGCGCGGCCGTCTCCTACGAGCAGTACTTC.

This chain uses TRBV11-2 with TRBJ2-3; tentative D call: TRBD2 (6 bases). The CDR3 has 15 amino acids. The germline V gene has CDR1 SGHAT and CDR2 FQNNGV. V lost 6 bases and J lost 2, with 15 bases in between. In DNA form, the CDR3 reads TGTGCCAGCAGTCCGCGGGGCGGAATCACAGATACGCAGTATTTT. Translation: CASSPRGGITDTQYF.

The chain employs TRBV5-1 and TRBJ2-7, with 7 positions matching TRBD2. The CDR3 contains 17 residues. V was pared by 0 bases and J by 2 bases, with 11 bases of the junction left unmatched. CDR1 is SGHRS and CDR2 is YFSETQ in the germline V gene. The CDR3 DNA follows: TGCGCCAGCAGCTTGGCCGTCCGGCTAGCGGTAGCCTACGAGCAGTACTTC. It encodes CASSLAVRLAVAYEQYF.

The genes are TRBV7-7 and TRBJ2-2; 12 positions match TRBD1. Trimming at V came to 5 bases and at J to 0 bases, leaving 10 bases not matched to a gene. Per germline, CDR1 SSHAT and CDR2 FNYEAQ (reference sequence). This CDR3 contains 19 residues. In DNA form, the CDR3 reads TGTGCCAGCAGCCGACAACCGGGACAGGGGGCGTCGAACACCGGGGAGCTGTTTTTT. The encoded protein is CASSRQPGQGASNTGELFF.

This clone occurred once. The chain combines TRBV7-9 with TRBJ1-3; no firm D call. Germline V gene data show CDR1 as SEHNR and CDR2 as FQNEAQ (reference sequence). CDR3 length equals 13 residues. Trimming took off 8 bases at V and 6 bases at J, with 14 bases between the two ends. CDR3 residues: CASQVGSENTIYF. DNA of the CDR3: TGTGCCAGCCAAGTCGGTTCGGAAAACACCATATATTTT. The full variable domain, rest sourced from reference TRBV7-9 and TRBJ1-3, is DTGVSQNPRHKITKRGQNVTFRCDPISEHNRLYWYRQTLGQGPEFLTYFQNEAQLEKSRLLSDRFSAERPKGSFSTLEIQRTEQGDSAMYLCASQVGSENTIYFGEGSWLTVV.

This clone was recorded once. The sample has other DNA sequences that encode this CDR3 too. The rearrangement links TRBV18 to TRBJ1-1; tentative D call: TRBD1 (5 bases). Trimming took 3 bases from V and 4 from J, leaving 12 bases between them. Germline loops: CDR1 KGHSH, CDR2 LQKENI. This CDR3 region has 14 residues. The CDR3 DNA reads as TGTGCCAGCTCACCGGGGGAGGGTGGCACTGAAGCTTTCTTT. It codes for CASSPGEGGTEAFF.

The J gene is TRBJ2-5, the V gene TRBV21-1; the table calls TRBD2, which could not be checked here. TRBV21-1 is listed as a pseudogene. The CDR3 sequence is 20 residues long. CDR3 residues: CASSNSFGLAAHLIQETQYF. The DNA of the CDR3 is TGTGCCAGCAGCAATAGTTTCGGACTAGCGGCCCATTTAATACAGGAGACCCAGTACTTC.

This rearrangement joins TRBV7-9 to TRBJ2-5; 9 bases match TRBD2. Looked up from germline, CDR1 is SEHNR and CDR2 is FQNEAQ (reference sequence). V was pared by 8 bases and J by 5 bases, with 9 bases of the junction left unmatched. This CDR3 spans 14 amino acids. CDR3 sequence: CASVSAGGRETQYF. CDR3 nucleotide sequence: TGTGCCAGCGTCTCGGCGGGAGGGCGTGAGACCCAGTACTTC.